This TCR beta chain was sequenced in a study of cytomegalovirus exposure and HLA in healthy donors. Whole-study context: Most genotyped donors, approximately 77% of some 400, had Caucasian-associated genetic ancestry. Study results and limitations: A link between a missense DCLRE1C variant and TCR beta V- and J-gene trimming emerged from a later analysis. Reportedly, fewer N-insertions than the roughly 700-donor mean appeared in an Asian-associated ancestry cluster in a later analysis.

V dropped 6 bases and J dropped 4; count of bases not matched to a gene: 4. This CDR3 is built from 14 residues. Germline V CDR1 and CDR2: SNHLY, FYNNEI. With regard to this clone: Its antigen is not identified.

The PCR ran on 60 Vbeta and 13 Jbeta primers. TCRdb's table, derived via immunoSEQ multiplex PCR, lists solely in-frame clones and lacks some. The sample consists of roughly 81,000 clones, roughly 85% of them appearing once. Source material: PBMCs. The TCR originated in a man aged 30 to 45 in good health and CMV-seronegative. The genes are TRBV2 and TRBJ1-4; 8 bases align to TRBD1. This CDR3 is CASSRDRRNEKLFF. CDR3 coding DNA: TGTGCCAGCAGCCGGGACAGGCGTAATGAAAAACTGTTTTTT.